Sequencing of this T cell receptor (beta chain) was carried out in a study of blood T cell repertoires in COVID-19. Study background: Spain, Italy and the United States supplied samples that represented acute and convalescent COVID-19. Sources were T cells, B-cell-depleted T cells, or PBMCs; the material itself was cDNA or gDNA.

Trimming left V 1 base short and J 2 bases short, with 9 bases between. The CDR3 has 16 residues. Germline CDR1 reads MGHDK; CDR2 reads SYGVNS. Original data processing: Nucleated cell number was recorded as an estimate derived from reference gene primer amplification. Libraries were prepared by immunoSEQ multiplex PCR; TCRdb keeps only in-frame clonotypes and omits some of them. V and J calls and clone size are those listed in that table; D and trimming were worked out from the DNA. The sample has about 280,000 clones, more than 75% seen once. The receptor was isolated from a man between 40 and 49 years old with active or convalescent COVID-19. This sequence joins TRBV25-1 and TRBJ2-6; TRBD2 is a possible D gene (5 bases). Input material: peripheral blood. This CDR3 is CASSEFRGPGANVLTF. The CDR3, as DNA: TGTGCCAGCAGTGAATTTCGAGGGCCTGGGGCCAACGTCCTGACTTTC. Together with reference TRBV25-1 and TRBJ2-6, the CDR3 gives the full variable domain: EADIYQTPRYLVIGTGKKITLECSQTMGHDKMYWYQQDPGMELHLIHYSYGVNSTEKGDLSSESTVSRIRTEHFPLTLESARPSHTSQYLCASSEFRGPGANVLTFGAGSRLTVL.